This TCR beta chain was captured in a study of beta chain features in type 1 diabetes. Study conclusions and caveats: More deletions and fewer insertions at VDJ junctions were found in patients with type 1 diabetes. It was not settled here whether HLA type affects TCRB rearrangement. Moderately but significantly shorter TCRB CDR3s were found in Type 1 diabetes patients in all four CD4+ subsets.

This clone came up a few times. Antigen specificity is unknown. The investigators reverse transcribed all of the isolated RNA, so they sequenced expressed TCRB transcripts. The protocol was immunoSEQ multiplex PCR, while the TCRdb copy is restricted to in-frame clones and leaves out a portion. Here the sample spans fewer than 350,000 clones, under 8.5% being singletons. The CDR3 has 16 residues. The trim removed 1 base at V and 4 bases at J, leaving 8 bases unmatched. Germline V gene sequence: CDR1 SGHRS, CDR2 YFSETQ. One heparinised draw of blood, averaging roughly 110 mL, came from each donor. The sequencing input was central memory CD4+ T cells from blood. This receptor was obtained from a woman between 18 and 29 years old in good health. The rearrangement uses TRBV5-1 and TRBJ2-3; 8 bases fit TRBD1. As DNA, the CDR3 is TGCGCCAGCAGCTTGAGGCCAGGGGGCGAGGCAGATACGCAGTATTTT. It is translated as CASSLRPGGEADTQYF.